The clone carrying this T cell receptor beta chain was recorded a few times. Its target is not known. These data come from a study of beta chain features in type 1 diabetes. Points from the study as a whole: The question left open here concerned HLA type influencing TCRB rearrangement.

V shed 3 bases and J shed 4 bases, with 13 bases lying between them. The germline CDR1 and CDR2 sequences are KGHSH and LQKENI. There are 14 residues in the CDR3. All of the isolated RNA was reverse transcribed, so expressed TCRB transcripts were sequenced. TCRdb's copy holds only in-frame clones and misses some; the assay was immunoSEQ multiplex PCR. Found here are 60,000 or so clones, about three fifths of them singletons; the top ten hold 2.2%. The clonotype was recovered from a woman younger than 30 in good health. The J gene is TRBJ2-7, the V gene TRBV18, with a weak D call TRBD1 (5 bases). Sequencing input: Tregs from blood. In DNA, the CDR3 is TGTGCCAGCTCACCGACAGTCCTAGTTTACGAGCAGTACTTC. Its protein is CASSPTVLVYEQYF.